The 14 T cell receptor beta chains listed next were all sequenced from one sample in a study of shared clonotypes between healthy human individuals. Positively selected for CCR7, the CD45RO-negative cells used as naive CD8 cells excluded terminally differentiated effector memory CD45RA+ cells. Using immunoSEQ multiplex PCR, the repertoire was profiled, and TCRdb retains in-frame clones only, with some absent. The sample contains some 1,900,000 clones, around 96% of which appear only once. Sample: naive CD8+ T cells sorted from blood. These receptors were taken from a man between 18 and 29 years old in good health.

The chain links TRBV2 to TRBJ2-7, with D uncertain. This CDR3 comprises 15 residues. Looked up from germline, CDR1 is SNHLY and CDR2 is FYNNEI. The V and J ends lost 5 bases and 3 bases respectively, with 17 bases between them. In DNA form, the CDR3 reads TGTGCCAGCAGTTCATCAGGCGAGACGATCTACGAGCAGTACTTC. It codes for CASSSSGETIYEQYF.

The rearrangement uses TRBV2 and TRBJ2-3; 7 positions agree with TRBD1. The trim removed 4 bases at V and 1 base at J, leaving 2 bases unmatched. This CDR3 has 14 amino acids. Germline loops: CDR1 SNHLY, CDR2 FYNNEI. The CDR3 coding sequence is TGTGCCAGCAGTGGGACAGGTGGCACAGATACGCAGTATTTT. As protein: CASSGTGGTDTQYF.

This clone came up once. The CDR3 region is CASSYFTDQETQYF. Written as DNA, the CDR3 is TGTGCCAGCAGTTACTTCACAGACCAAGAGACCCAGTACTTC. The genes are TRBV6-5 and TRBJ2-5, with D uncertain. CDR3 length equals 14 residues. The V gene lost 1 base and the J gene lost 0 bases, with 6 bases spanning the gap. Germline V gene lookup returns CDR1 MNHEY and CDR2 SVGAGI.

The CDR3 DNA sequence: TGTGCCAGCAGCGAAGGGACCTCTCCACCCTACGAGCAGTACTTC. Its protein is CASSEGTSPPYEQYF. This chain links TRBV5-4 with TRBJ2-7; D may be TRBD1 or TRBD2 (5 bases each). Germline CDR1 and CDR2: SGHNT and YYREEE (reference sequence). Trimming took 4 bases from V and 2 from J, leaving 16 bases between them. The CDR3 loop spans 15 amino acids. Full variable domain (rest looked up from reference TRBV5-4 and TRBJ2-7): ETGVTQSPTHLIKTRGQQVTLRCSSQSGHNTVSWYQQALGQGPQFIFQYYREEENGRGNFPPRFSGLQFPNYSSELNVNALELDDSALYLCASSEGTSPPYEQYFGPGTRLTVT.

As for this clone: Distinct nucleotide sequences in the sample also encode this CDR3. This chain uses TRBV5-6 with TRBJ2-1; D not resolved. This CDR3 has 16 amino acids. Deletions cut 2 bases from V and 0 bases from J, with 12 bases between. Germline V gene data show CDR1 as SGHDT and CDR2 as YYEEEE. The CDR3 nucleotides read TGTGCCAGCAGCTTAGGTGGCCTAAGCTCCTACAATGAGCAGTTCTTC. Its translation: CASSLGGLSSYNEQFF.

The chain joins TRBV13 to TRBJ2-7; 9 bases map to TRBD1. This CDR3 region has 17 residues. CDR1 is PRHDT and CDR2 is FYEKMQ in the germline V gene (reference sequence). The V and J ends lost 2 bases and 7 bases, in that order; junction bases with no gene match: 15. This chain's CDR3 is CASSLLVVRGTGNEQYF. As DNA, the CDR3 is TGTGCCAGCAGCTTATTAGTCGTGCGTGGGACAGGGAATGAGCAGTACTTC.

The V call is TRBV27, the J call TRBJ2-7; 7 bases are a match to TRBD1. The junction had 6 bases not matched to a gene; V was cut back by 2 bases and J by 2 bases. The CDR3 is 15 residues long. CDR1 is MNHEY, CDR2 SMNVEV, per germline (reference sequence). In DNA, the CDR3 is TGTGCCAGCAGTTTACTCCGACAGGGTCCCTACGAGCAGTACTTC. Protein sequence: CASSLLRQGPYEQYF.

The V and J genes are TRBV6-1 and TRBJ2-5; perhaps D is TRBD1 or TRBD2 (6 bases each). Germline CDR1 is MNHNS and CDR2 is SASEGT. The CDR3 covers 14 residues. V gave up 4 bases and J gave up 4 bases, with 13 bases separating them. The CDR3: CASSVGGEGETQYF. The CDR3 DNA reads TGTGCCAGCAGTGTGGGGGGCGAGGGAGAGACCCAGTACTTC.

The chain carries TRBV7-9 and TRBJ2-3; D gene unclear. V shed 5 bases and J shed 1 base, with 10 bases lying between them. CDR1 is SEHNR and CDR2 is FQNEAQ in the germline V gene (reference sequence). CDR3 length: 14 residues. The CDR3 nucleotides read TGTGCCAGCAGCCAGCCTCCGGGCACAGATACGCAGTATTTT. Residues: CASSQPPGTDTQYF.

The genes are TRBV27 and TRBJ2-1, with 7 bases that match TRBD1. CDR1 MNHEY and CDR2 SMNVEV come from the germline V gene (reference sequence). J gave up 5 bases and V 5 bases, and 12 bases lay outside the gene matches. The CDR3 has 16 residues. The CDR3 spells CASSPLDRLGDNEQFF. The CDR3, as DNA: TGTGCCAGCAGTCCCTTGGACAGGCTCGGGGACAATGAGCAGTTCTTC.

The CDR3 region is CATLWGNEQFF. The DNA for the CDR3 is TGTGCCACCCTCTGGGGAAATGAGCAGTTCTTC. V gene TRBV25-1 combines with J gene TRBJ2-1, with no clear D. V was pared by 10 bases and J by 7 bases, with 11 bases between. The CDR3 has 11 residues. The germline V gene has CDR1 MGHDK and CDR2 SYGVNS.

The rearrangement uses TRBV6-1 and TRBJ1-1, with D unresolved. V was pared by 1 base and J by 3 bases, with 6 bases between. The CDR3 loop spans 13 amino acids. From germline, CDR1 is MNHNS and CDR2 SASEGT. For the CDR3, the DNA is TGTGCCAGCAGTGAAGTGGGGTACACTGAAGCTTTCTTT. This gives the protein CASSEVGYTEAFF.

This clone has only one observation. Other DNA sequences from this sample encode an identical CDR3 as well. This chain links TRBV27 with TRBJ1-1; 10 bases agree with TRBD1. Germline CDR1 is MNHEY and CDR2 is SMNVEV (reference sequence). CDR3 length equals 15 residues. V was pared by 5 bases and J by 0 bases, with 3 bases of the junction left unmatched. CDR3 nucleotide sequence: TGTGCCAGCAGTACCGGGACAGGGGTGAACACTGAAGCTTTCTTT. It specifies CASSTGTGVNTEAFF.

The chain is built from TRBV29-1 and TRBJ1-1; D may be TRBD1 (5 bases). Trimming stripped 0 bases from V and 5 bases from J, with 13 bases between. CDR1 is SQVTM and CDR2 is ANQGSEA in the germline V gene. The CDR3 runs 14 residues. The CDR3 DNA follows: TGCAGCGTTGAAGATCTTAGGGGTGGGACTGAAGCTTTCTTT. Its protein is CSVEDLRGGTEAFF.